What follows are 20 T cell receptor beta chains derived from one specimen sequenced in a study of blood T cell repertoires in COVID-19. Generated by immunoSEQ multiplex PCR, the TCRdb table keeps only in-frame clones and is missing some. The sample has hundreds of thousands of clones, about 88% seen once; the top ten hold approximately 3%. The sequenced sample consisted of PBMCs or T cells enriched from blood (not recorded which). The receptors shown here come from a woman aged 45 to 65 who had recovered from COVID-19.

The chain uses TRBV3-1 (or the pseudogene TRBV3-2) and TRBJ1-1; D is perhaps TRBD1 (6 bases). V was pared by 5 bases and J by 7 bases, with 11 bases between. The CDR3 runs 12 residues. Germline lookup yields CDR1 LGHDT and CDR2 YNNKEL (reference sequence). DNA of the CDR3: TGTGCCAGCAGCTTAGGACAGCGTGAAGCTTTCTTT. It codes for CASSLGQREAFF.

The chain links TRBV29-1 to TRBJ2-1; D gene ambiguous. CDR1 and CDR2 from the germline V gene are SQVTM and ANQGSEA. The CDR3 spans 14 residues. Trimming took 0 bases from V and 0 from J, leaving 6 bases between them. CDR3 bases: TGCAGCGTTGAAGACAGAAGCTCCTACAATGAGCAGTTCTTC. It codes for CSVEDRSSYNEQFF.

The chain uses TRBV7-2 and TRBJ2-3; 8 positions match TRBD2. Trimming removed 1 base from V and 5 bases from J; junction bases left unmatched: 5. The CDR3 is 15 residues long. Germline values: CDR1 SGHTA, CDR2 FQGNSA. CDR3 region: CASSLVSAGEDTQYF. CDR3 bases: TGTGCCAGCAGCTTAGTTTCAGCGGGAGAAGATACGCAGTATTTT.

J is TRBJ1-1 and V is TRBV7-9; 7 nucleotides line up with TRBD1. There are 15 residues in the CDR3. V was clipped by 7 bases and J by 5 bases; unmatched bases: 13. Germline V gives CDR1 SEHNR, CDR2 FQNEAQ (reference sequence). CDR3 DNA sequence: TGTGCCAGCACACCTTACCGCGACAGGGAAACTGAAGCTTTCTTT. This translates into CASTPYRDRETEAFF.

This chain's CDR3 is CASSLRGSSEQYF. CDR3 bases: TGTGCCAGCAGCTTGAGGGGGTCAAGCGAGCAGTACTTC. This sequence joins TRBV5-5 and TRBJ2-7, with D possibly matching TRBD1 (6 bases). The V gene's germline CDR1 is SGHKS and CDR2 YYEKEE (reference sequence). The CDR3 is 13 residues long. V was trimmed by 1 base and J by 6 bases, leaving 11 bases between them.

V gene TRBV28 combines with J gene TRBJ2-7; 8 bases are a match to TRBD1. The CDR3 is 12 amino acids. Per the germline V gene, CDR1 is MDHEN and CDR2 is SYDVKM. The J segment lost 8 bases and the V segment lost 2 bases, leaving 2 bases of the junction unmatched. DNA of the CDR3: TGTGCCAGCAGTTTAGGACAGGGTCAGCAGTACTTC. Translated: CASSLGQGQQYF.

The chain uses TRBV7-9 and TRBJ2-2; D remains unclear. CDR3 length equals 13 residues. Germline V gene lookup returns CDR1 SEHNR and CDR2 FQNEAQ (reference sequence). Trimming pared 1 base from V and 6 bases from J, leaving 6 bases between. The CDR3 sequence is CASSLDFPGELFF. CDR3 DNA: TGTGCCAGCAGCTTAGACTTTCCCGGGGAGCTGTTTTTT.

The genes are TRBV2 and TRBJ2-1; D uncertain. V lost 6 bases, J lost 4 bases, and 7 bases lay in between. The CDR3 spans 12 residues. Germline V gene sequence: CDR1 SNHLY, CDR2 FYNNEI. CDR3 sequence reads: CASSAVYNEQFF. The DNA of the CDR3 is TGTGCCAGCAGCGCAGTATACAATGAGCAGTTCTTC. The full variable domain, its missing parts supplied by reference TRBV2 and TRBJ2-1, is EPEVTQTPSHQVTQMGQEVILRCVPISNHLYFYWYRQILGQKVEFLVSFYNNEISEKSEIFDDQFSVERPDGSNFTLKIRSTKLEDSAMYFCASSAVYNEQFFGPGTRLTVL.

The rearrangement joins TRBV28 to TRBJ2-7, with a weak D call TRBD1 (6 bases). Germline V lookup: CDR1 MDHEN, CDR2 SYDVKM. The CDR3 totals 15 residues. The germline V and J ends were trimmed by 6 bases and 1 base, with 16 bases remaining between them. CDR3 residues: CASRQRGTLSYEQYF. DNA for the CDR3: TGTGCCAGCAGGCAGAGAGGGACACTATCCTACGAGCAGTACTTC.

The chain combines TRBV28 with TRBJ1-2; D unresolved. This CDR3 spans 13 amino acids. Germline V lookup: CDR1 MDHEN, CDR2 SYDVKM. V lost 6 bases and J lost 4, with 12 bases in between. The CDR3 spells CASSPVGSYGYTF. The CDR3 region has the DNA TGTGCCAGCAGCCCGGTGGGGAGCTATGGCTACACCTTC.

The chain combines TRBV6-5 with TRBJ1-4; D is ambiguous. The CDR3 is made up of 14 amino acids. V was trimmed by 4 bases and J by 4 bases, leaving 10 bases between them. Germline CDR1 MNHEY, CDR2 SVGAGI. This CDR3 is CASSLNPSNEKLFF. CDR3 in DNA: TGTGCCAGCAGTTTGAACCCCAGTAATGAAAAACTGTTTTTT.

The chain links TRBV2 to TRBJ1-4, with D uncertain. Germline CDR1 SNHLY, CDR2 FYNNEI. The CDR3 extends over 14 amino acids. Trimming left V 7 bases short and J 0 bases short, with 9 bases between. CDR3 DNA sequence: TGTGCCAGCATGTCACGGGCAACTAATGAAAAACTGTTTTTT. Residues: CASMSRATNEKLFF.

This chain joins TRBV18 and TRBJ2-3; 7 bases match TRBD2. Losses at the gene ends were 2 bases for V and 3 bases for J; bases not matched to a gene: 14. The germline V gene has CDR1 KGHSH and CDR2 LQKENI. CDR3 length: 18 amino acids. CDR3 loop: CASSPADLGTTITDTQYF. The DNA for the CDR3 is TGTGCCAGCTCACCAGCTGACCTCGGGACTACGATTACAGATACGCAGTATTTT.

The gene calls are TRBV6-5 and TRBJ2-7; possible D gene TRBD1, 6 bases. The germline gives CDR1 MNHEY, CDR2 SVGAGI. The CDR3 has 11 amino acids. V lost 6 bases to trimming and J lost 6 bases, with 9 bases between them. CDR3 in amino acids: CASSNRAEQYF. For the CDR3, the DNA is TGTGCCAGCAGCAACAGGGCCGAGCAGTACTTC.

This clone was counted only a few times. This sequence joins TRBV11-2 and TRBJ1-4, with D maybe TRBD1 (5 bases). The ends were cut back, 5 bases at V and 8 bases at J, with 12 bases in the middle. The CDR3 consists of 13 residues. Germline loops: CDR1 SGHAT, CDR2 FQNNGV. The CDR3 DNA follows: TGTGCCAGCAGCGGGGCCTTTCGAGAAAAACTGTTTTTT. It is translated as CASSGAFREKLFF.

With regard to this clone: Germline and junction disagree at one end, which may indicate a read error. This CDR3 reads CSAGLRGLPNF. DNA for the CDR3: TGCAGTGCTGGGCTCCGGGGGTTACCAAACTTT. The chain joins TRBV20-1 to TRBJ1-4; tentative D call: TRBD1 (5 bases). The CDR3 spans 11 residues. Germline V gene data show CDR1 as DFQATT and CDR2 as SNEGSKA (reference sequence).

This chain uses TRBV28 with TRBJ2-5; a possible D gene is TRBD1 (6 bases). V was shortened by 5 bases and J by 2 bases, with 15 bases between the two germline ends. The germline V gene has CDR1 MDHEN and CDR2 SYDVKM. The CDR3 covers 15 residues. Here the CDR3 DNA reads TGTGCCAGCAGTCCTCCCAGGGGCGGGCAAGAGACCCAGTACTTC. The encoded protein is CASSPPRGGQETQYF.

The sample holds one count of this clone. Here the CDR3 reads CSVRGRNEQFF. The CDR3 DNA follows: TGCAGCGTCAGGGGGCGGAATGAGCAGTTCTTC. This chain uses TRBV29-1 with TRBJ2-1; TRBD1 aligns across 8 bases. V trimming: 6 bases; J trimming: 7 bases; junction bases outside the gene matches: 2. This CDR3 contains 11 residues. Germline CDR1 and CDR2: SQVTM and ANQGSEA.

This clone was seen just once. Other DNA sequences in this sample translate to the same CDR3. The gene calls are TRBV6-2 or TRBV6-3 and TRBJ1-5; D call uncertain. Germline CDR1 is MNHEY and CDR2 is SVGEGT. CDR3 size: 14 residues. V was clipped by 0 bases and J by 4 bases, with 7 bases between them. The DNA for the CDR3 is TGTGCCAGCAGTTACTCGAACATTAATCAGCCCCAGCATTTT. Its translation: CASSYSNINQPQHF.

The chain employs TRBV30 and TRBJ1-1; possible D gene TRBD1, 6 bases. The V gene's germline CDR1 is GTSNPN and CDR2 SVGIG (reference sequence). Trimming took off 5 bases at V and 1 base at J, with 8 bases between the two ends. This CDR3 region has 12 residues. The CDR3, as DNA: TGTGCCTGGGAACAGGGGAACACTGAAGCTTTCTTT. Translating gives CAWEQGNTEAFF.